The 18 T cell receptor beta chains below come from one sample, sequenced in a study of PD-1 blockade in classical Hodgkin lymphoma. Data came from immunoSEQ multiplex PCR; TCRdb stores just in-frame clones and leaves some out. This sample yields about 11,000 clones, of which nearly 80% are seen a single time; 30% to 40% belongs to the top ten. Relapses following autologous stem cell transplantation were seen in all patients, with brentuximab vedotin exposure varying. Sequenced here: peripheral blood mononuclear cells (PBMCs), sampled before the second cycle of nivolumab. The receptor set was obtained from a human donor with classical Hodgkin lymphoma.

This chain connects TRBV4-1 to TRBJ1-6; perhaps TRBD1 as D (5 bases). There are 15 residues in the CDR3. Germline V gene lookup returns CDR1 MGHRA and CDR2 YSYEKL. V was trimmed by 0 bases and J by 5 bases, leaving 8 bases between them. CDR3 region: CASSQDNRNNSPLHF. The CDR3 DNA is TGCGCCAGCAGCCAAGATAACAGGAATAATTCACCCCTCCACTTT.

This clone has only one observation. This chain joins TRBV5-6 and TRBJ1-2; possible D gene TRBD1, 6 bases. Germline-derived CDR1 and CDR2 are SGHDT and YYEEEE. The V and J ends lost 4 bases and 1 base respectively, with 11 bases between them. This CDR3 has 14 amino acids. DNA of the CDR3: TGTGCCAGCAGCAGCGGACAGTTTAACTATGGCTACACCTTC. It codes for CASSSGQFNYGYTF.

The gene calls are TRBV5-4 and TRBJ1-1, with 7 bases fitting TRBD1. CDR1 is SGHNT, CDR2 YYREEE, per germline (reference sequence). This CDR3 has 15 residues. The V segment lost 0 bases and the J segment 7 bases; nucleotides outside the gene matches: 9. The CDR3 spells CASSLGQGDGLEAFF. CDR3 nucleotide sequence: TGTGCCAGCAGCTTGGGACAGGGTGATGGGCTTGAAGCTTTCTTT.

V is TRBV9 and J is TRBJ2-2, with D perhaps matching TRBD1 (5 bases). This CDR3 contains 15 residues. Germline V gene data show CDR1 as SGDLS and CDR2 as YYNGEE. Trimming took off 0 bases at V and 3 bases at J, with 9 bases between the two ends. CDR3 sequence (DNA): TGTGCCAGCAGCGTAGGGACAAGAGACACCGGGGAGCTGTTTTTT. Translating gives CASSVGTRDTGELFF.

This clone turned up a few times. This sequence joins TRBV28 and TRBJ2-5; TRBD2 matches 9 bases. V shed 10 bases, J shed 5 bases, and the junction held 11 bases outside the gene matches. Germline-derived CDR1 and CDR2 are MDHEN and SYDVKM. The CDR3 has 14 residues. The CDR3 sequence is CATSAGLAFETQYF. CDR3 sequence (DNA): TGTGCCACCTCGGCGGGACTAGCATTCGAGACCCAGTACTTC. The full variable domain, with the rest looked up from reference TRBV28 and TRBJ2-5, is DVKVTQSSRYLVKRTGEKVFLECVQDMDHENMFWYRQDPGLGLRLIYFSYDVKMKEKGDIPEGYSVSREKKERFSLILESASTNQTSMYLCATSAGLAFETQYFGPGTRLLVL.

The J gene is TRBJ2-4, the V gene TRBV9; TRBD2 matches 12 bases. Germline values: CDR1 SGDLS, CDR2 YYNGEE. V lost 3 bases, J lost 8 bases, and 6 bases stayed unmatched. This CDR3 has 15 amino acids. CDR3 coding DNA: TGTGCCAGCAGCGCGACTAGCGGGAGAACGGACATTCAGTACTTC. It specifies CASSATSGRTDIQYF.

The rearrangement links TRBV7-2 to TRBJ2-1; the match to TRBD2 covers 9 bases. CDR3 length: 13 residues. V was pared by 5 bases and J by 6 bases, with 2 bases of the junction left unmatched. CDR1 is SGHTA and CDR2 is FQGNSA in the germline V gene. CDR3: CASSRGLANEQFF. In DNA, the CDR3 is TGTGCCAGCAGCCGGGGACTAGCCAATGAGCAGTTCTTC.

This clone was found once. The chain couples TRBV7-3 to TRBJ2-2; D is ambiguous. V was trimmed by 3 bases and J by 0 bases, leaving 5 bases between them. The CDR3 is made up of 14 amino acids. Per the germline V gene, CDR1 is SGHTA and CDR2 is FQGTGA. The CDR3 nucleotides read TGTGCCAGCAGCTTTAGACCGAACACCGGGGAGCTGTTTTTT. It encodes CASSFRPNTGELFF.

The gene calls are TRBV14 and TRBJ1-2, with D unclear. The V end lost 0 bases, the J end lost 4 bases, and 12 bases lay between the germline ends. Germline V gene lookup returns CDR1 SGHDN and CDR2 FVKESK. The CDR3 spans 15 residues. CDR3 region: CASSQDVRLGYGYTF. The CDR3 bases are TGTGCCAGCAGCCAAGATGTCAGACTGGGCTATGGCTACACCTTC.

The chain combines TRBV6-4 with TRBJ2-3; 7 bases map to TRBD2. Germline loops: CDR1 MRHNA, CDR2 SNTAGT. The CDR3 spans 15 residues. The V and J ends lost 2 bases and 1 base, in that order; junction bases with no gene match: 3. The CDR3 nucleotides are TGTGCCAGCAGTGACGACGCGGGAGGCACAGATACGCAGTATTTT. As protein: CASSDDAGGTDTQYF.

Concerning this clone: The identical CDR3 is also encoded by other nucleotide sequences in the sample. The rearrangement links TRBV5-1 to TRBJ2-7, with D tentatively TRBD1 (6 bases). CDR1 and CDR2 (germline): SGHRS, YFSETQ. Trimming left V 0 bases short and J 2 bases short, with 6 bases between. The CDR3 totals 13 residues. In DNA form, the CDR3 reads TGCGCCAGCAGCTTGGAGGGGGCCTACGAGCAGTACTTC. Translating it yields CASSLEGAYEQYF.

The V call is TRBV5-4, the J call TRBJ2-7, with D possibly being TRBD2 (5 bases). Germline V gene lookup returns CDR1 SGHNT and CDR2 YYREEE (reference sequence). CDR3 length: 14 amino acids. Trimming took 2 bases from V and 4 from J, leaving 13 bases between them. The CDR3 DNA reads as TGTGCCAGCAGCTTATACGGGGAGCCGTACGAGCAGTACTTC. It translates to CASSLYGEPYEQYF.

This sequence joins TRBV5-4 and TRBJ1-2; possible D gene TRBD1, 6 bases. This CDR3 region has 13 residues. Deletions cut 0 bases from V and 3 bases from J, with 6 bases between. CDR1 is SGHNT and CDR2 is YYREEE in the germline V gene (reference sequence). The CDR3 sequence: CASSLEGDYGYTF. The CDR3 DNA sequence: TGTGCCAGCAGCTTGGAGGGGGACTATGGCTACACCTTC.

The gene calls are TRBV27 and TRBJ2-4, with D possibly being TRBD1 or TRBD2 (5 bases each). Germline V gene data show CDR1 as MNHEY and CDR2 as SMNVEV (reference sequence). CDR3 size: 15 residues. V shed 7 bases and J shed 1 base, with 14 bases lying between them. CDR3 coding DNA: TGTGCCAGCACTTCCCTGGGGGAGGCCAAAAACATTCAGTACTTC. Protein: CASTSLGEAKNIQYF.

This sequence joins TRBV6-1 and TRBJ2-1, with D possibly being TRBD2 (5 bases). The CDR3 runs to 15 residues. Germline CDR1 and CDR2: MNHNS and SASEGT. Trimming removed 5 bases at V and 4 bases at J, with 15 bases between. The chain's CDR3 is CASSPTSAAYNEQFF. In nucleotides, the CDR3 is TGTGCCAGCAGTCCTACTAGTGCTGCGTACAATGAGCAGTTCTTC.

This clone was seen just once. The rearrangement uses TRBV18 and TRBJ1-3; D gene uncertain. Trimming left V 2 bases short and J 0 bases short, with 5 bases between. Germline assignment: CDR1 KGHSH and CDR2 LQKENI. The CDR3 extends over 14 amino acids. CDR3 in amino acids: CASSPIRSGNTIYF. CDR3 in DNA: TGTGCCAGCTCACCAATTCGCTCTGGAAACACCATATATTTT.

The chain has TRBV2 and TRBJ2-7; TRBD2 matches 10 bases. The trim removed 7 bases at V and 6 bases at J, leaving 6 bases unmatched. The CDR3 sequence is 13 residues long. The germline CDR1 and CDR2 sequences are SNHLY and FYNNEI. The CDR3 here is CASTSGRAFEQYF. CDR3 nucleotide sequence: TGTGCCAGCACGAGCGGGAGGGCCTTCGAGCAGTACTTC.

The chain has TRBV28 and TRBJ1-6; D unresolved. Per germline, CDR1 MDHEN and CDR2 SYDVKM. The length of the CDR3 is 10 residues. The CDR3 sequence is CASGSSPLHF. CDR3 DNA: TGTGCTTCTGGGAGTTCACCCCTCCACTTT.